Listed here is a single TCR beta chain. The data were obtained in a study of blood T cell repertoires in COVID-19. Germline loops: CDR1 SGHTA, CDR2 FQGTGA. This CDR3 region has 14 residues. The ends lost 5 bases at V and 2 bases at J; junction bases unmatched: 3. Repertoires were generated with immunoSEQ multiplex PCR, while TCRdb's copy carries only in-frame clones and drops some. Altogether some 62,000 clones are present, 70% to 85% being singletons, with the ten largest covering about 18%. Sequencing used peripheral blood. This sequence joins TRBV7-3 and TRBJ2-7; TRBD2 matches 10 bases. The clonotype originates from a man between 60 and 75 years old with acute or convalescent COVID-19. The DNA for the CDR3 is TGTGCCAGCAGCCCCAGCGGGAGGGCCTACGAGCAGTACTTC. Residues: CASSPSGRAYEQYF.